These 26 T cell receptor beta chains share one sample of origin, sequenced in a study of Ad26.COV2.S vaccination and SARS-CoV-2 variants. TCRdb's table, derived via immunoSEQ multiplex PCR, lists solely in-frame clones and lacks some. The table lists around 450,000 clones, approximately 92% of them singletons. As to treatment: around 19 received Ad26.COV2.S at low or high dose, single or two shots; 5 received placebo; per-sample allocation not given. Sampling was performed 63 days after the first vaccine or placebo injection. The starting material was peripheral blood, obtained in a trial of Ad26.COV2.S vaccine versus placebo. These receptor sequences come from a person between 18 and 65 years old who received the Ad26.COV2.S COVID-19 vaccine or a placebo.

The table lists this clone with a few counts. This rearrangement joins TRBV19 to TRBJ1-5, with 7 bases fitting TRBD1. Germline CDR1 reads LNHDA; CDR2 reads SQIVND (reference sequence). Losses at the gene ends were 6 bases for V and 4 bases for J; bases not matched to a gene: 6. The CDR3 spans 14 residues. The CDR3 sequence is CASRNDRANQPQHF. DNA of the CDR3: TGTGCCAGTAGAAACGACAGGGCAAATCAGCCCCAGCATTTT.

This clone was observed a single time. V and J are TRBV6-2 or TRBV6-3 and TRBJ2-7; D is ambiguous. The CDR3 runs 15 residues. The V gene's germline CDR1 is MNHEY and CDR2 SVGEGT. The ends were cut back, 8 bases at V and 3 bases at J, with 20 bases in the middle. DNA of the CDR3: TGTGCCAGCCGCCCCCCGGGCCCTCCGGACTACGAGCAGTACTTC. It is translated as CASRPPGPPDYEQYF.

The V and J genes are TRBV5-4 and TRBJ1-4; 8 nucleotides align to TRBD1. The CDR3 covers 15 residues. Germline V gene sequence: CDR1 SGHNT, CDR2 YYREEE (reference sequence). Unmatched junction bases numbered 3, after V lost 4 bases and J lost 1 base. The CDR3 reads CASSMDRVTNEKLFF. DNA for the CDR3: TGTGCCAGCAGCATGGACAGGGTAACTAATGAAAAACTGTTTTTT.

This chain joins TRBV19 and TRBJ2-1, with TRBD2 identical over 7 bases. Germline lookup yields CDR1 LNHDA and CDR2 SQIVND (reference sequence). V was pared by 6 bases and J by 3 bases, with 11 bases of the junction left unmatched. The CDR3 consists of 16 residues. For the CDR3, the DNA is TGTGCCAGTAGCCCAAAACTAGCGAACAGCTACAATGAGCAGTTCTTC. It encodes CASSPKLANSYNEQFF.

V and J are TRBV3-1 (or the pseudogene TRBV3-2) and TRBJ1-1; D remains ambiguous. Germline assignment: CDR1 LGHDT and CDR2 YNNKEL (reference sequence). This CDR3 has 17 amino acids. Trimming removed 1 base at V and 4 bases at J, with 19 bases between. CDR3 residues: CASSQVYGDGLFTEAFF. The CDR3 DNA reads as TGTGCCAGCAGCCAAGTTTATGGAGACGGGTTGTTCACTGAAGCTTTCTTT.

The chain has TRBV9 and TRBJ1-2; D gene uncertain. The germline V gene has CDR1 SGDLS and CDR2 YYNGEE. With 4 bases removed from V and 1 base from J, the gap between germline ends came to 5 bases. The CDR3 has 12 residues. CDR3 sequence (DNA): TGTGCCAGCAGCCCCTTTAACTATGGCTACACCTTC. This translates into CASSPFNYGYTF.

V gene TRBV14 combines with J gene TRBJ2-2; D not certain. Per the germline V gene, CDR1 is SGHDN and CDR2 is FVKESK. Trimming left V 1 base short and J 5 bases short, with 11 bases between. The CDR3 is made up of 15 amino acids. In DNA, the CDR3 is TGTGCCAGCAGCCAAGTGATTCCGAGTACCGGGGAGCTGTTTTTT. This encodes CASSQVIPSTGELFF.

This clone has just one count. The chain links TRBV2 to TRBJ1-1; D call uncertain. Deletions cut 10 bases from V and 3 bases from J, with 12 bases between. The CDR3 covers 12 residues. Germline V lookup: CDR1 SNHLY, CDR2 FYNNEI. In DNA, the CDR3 is TGTGCCATCTCTGGGGTGGACACTGAAGCTTTCTTT. Its protein product is CAISGVDTEAFF. The full variable domain, completed using reference TRBV2 and TRBJ1-1, is EPEVTQTPSHQVTQMGQEVILRCVPISNHLYFYWYRQILGQKVEFLVSFYNNEISEKSEIFDDQFSVERPDGSNFTLKIRSTKLEDSAMYFCAISGVDTEAFFGQGTRLTVV.

The CDR3 nucleotides read TGTGCCAGCAGCTTGAGCGGGACCACCGGGGAGCTGTTTTTT. Its translation: CASSLSGTTGELFF. The chain uses TRBV7-8 and TRBJ2-2, with 7 bases identical to TRBD2. Germline lookup yields CDR1 SGHVS and CDR2 FQNEAQ. CDR3 length: 14 residues. V trimming: 3 bases; J trimming: 4 bases; junction bases outside the gene matches: 2.

The J gene is TRBJ2-1, the V gene TRBV4-2; TRBD1 aligns across 7 bases. The germline V gene encodes CDR1 LGHNA and CDR2 YNFKEQ. The CDR3 has 16 amino acids. V lost 0 bases, J lost 4 bases, and 6 bases stayed unmatched. As DNA, the CDR3 is TGTGCCAGCAGCCAAGAAGGGCAGGGGGAGTACAATGAGCAGTTCTTC. Amino acids: CASSQEGQGEYNEQFF.

The rearrangement joins TRBV7-2 to TRBJ2-3; TRBD2 matches at 10 bases. Germline V gene sequence: CDR1 SGHTA, CDR2 FQGNSA. Trimming removed 5 bases from V and 7 bases from J; junction bases left unmatched: 9. CDR3 length: 15 amino acids. This CDR3 is CASSAKASGRNTQYF. Here the CDR3 DNA reads TGTGCCAGCAGCGCCAAGGCTAGCGGGAGAAATACGCAGTATTTT.

The chain joins TRBV6-1 to TRBJ2-1; TRBD2 matches at 12 bases. V lost 2 bases to trimming and J lost 7 bases; unmatched junction nucleotides: 3. Germline assignment: CDR1 MNHNS and CDR2 SASEGT. This CDR3 is 15 amino acids long. The CDR3 loop reads CASSELAGGLNEQFF. CDR3 in DNA: TGTGCCAGCAGTGAACTAGCGGGAGGGCTGAATGAGCAGTTCTTC.

The V call is TRBV7-9, the J call TRBJ2-3; D gene uncertain. Deletions cut 4 bases from V and 0 bases from J, with 14 bases between. This CDR3 has 16 residues. The germline V gene encodes CDR1 SEHNR and CDR2 FQNEAQ (reference sequence). CDR3 protein: CASSSTVDISTDTQYF. DNA for the CDR3: TGTGCCAGCAGCTCAACGGTAGATATAAGCACAGATACGCAGTATTTT.

This clone was seen once. V is TRBV11-3 and J is TRBJ2-1, with TRBD1 identical over 9 bases. V was clipped by 2 bases and J by 4 bases; unmatched bases: 6. Germline CDR1 reads SGHNT; CDR2 reads YENEEA. This CDR3 has 16 amino acids. The CDR3 here is CASSLYPGQGYNEQFF. CDR3 in DNA: TGTGCCAGCAGCTTATACCCCGGACAGGGGTACAATGAGCAGTTCTTC. The full variable domain, rest sourced from reference TRBV11-3 and TRBJ2-1, is EAGVVQSPRYKIIEKKQPVAFWCNPISGHNTLYWYLQNLGQGPELLIRYENEEAVDDSQLPKDRFSAERLKGVDSTLKIQPAELGDSAVYLCASSLYPGQGYNEQFFGPGTRLTVL.

This chain links TRBV18 with TRBJ1-1; D call uncertain. The germline V gene encodes CDR1 KGHSH and CDR2 LQKENI. The CDR3 length is 14 residues. Trimming pared 3 bases from V and 0 bases from J, leaving 8 bases between. CDR3 coding DNA: TGTGCCAGCTCACCCCCCGGCATGAACACTGAAGCTTTCTTT. The encoded protein is CASSPPGMNTEAFF.

CDR3 in DNA: TGTGCCAGCAGCCTGACTAGCGGGAGGATTTACGAGCAGTACTTC. Amino acid sequence: CASSLTSGRIYEQYF. The J gene is TRBJ2-7, the V gene TRBV7-2, with 13 bases aligning to TRBD2. The CDR3 is 15 amino acids. V lost 5 bases to trimming and J lost 4 bases; unmatched junction nucleotides: 5. In germline, CDR1 is SGHTA, CDR2 FQGNSA.

This chain joins TRBV7-2 and TRBJ1-2, with 7 bases aligning to TRBD1. Germline loops: CDR1 SGHTA, CDR2 FQGNSA. This CDR3 has 14 residues. The ends lost 5 bases at V and 4 bases at J; junction bases unmatched: 7. The CDR3 protein is CASSPGTEGYGYTF. The CDR3 region has the DNA TGTGCCAGCAGCCCTGGGACAGAAGGCTATGGCTACACCTTC.

The chain carries TRBV12-3 or TRBV12-4 and TRBJ2-7; D might be TRBD1 (5 bases). The CDR3 length is 12 residues. V was shortened by 2 bases and J by 10 bases, with 12 bases between the two germline ends. The CDR3 sequence is CASSLNKGIQYF. As DNA, the CDR3 is TGTGCCAGCAGTTTAAATAAGGGGATTCAGTACTTC.

This chain joins TRBV5-1 and TRBJ2-7, with a weak D call TRBD1 (5 bases). CDR3 size: 13 residues. V was clipped by 3 bases and J by 3 bases, with 10 bases between them. Looked up from germline, CDR1 is SGHRS and CDR2 is YFSETQ. The CDR3 loop reads CASSSADSYEQYF. The DNA for the CDR3 is TGCGCCAGCAGCTCGGCTGACAGCTACGAGCAGTACTTC.

The table lists this clone with a few counts. V is TRBV29-1 and J is TRBJ1-5; TRBD1 matches at 10 bases. Trimming at V came to 7 bases and at J to 5 bases, leaving 5 bases not matched to a gene. CDR3 length equals 13 residues. Germline values: CDR1 SQVTM, CDR2 ANQGSEA. CDR3 in DNA: TGCAGCGCCCGTGGGACAGGGGATCAGCCCCAGCATTTT. Encoded protein: CSARGTGDQPQHF.

CDR3 loop: CASSQQMGPYEQYF. DNA of the CDR3: TGTGCCAGCAGCCAACAAATGGGGCCCTACGAGCAGTACTTC. This rearrangement joins TRBV14 to TRBJ2-7, with a tentative D call TRBD1 (5 bases). This CDR3 has 14 residues. The germline V gene has CDR1 SGHDN and CDR2 FVKESK. Trimming took off 2 bases at V and 2 bases at J, with 10 bases between the two ends.

This chain connects TRBV11-3 to TRBJ2-1; 9 bases line up with TRBD2. Germline V lookup: CDR1 SGHNT, CDR2 YENEEA. Losses at the gene ends were 7 bases for V and 10 bases for J; bases not matched to a gene: 8. CDR3 length: 13 amino acids. The CDR3 nucleotides are TGTGCCAGCACCCGCGGGCTAGCGGGAGAGCAGTTCTTC. Amino acids: CASTRGLAGEQFF.

A single count supports this clone. The rearrangement joins TRBV6-5 to TRBJ1-3; tentatively, D is TRBD1 (6 bases). The ends were cut back, 0 bases at V and 8 bases at J, with 17 bases in the middle. The CDR3 runs 16 residues. From germline, CDR1 is MNHEY and CDR2 SVGAGI. CDR3 region: CASSYSRQGKSDTIYF. CDR3 DNA sequence: TGTGCCAGCAGTTACTCTCGGCAGGGGAAGTCTGACACCATATATTTT.

V and J are TRBV6-5 and TRBJ1-1, with 9 bases fitting TRBD1. This CDR3 spans 15 amino acids. CDR1 and CDR2 from the germline V gene are MNHEY and SVGAGI. V lost 7 bases, J lost 2 bases, and 8 bases stayed unmatched. The CDR3 DNA reads as TGTGCCAGCAAAGACAGGGGGATAGTAAACACTGAAGCTTTCTTT. Amino acid sequence: CASKDRGIVNTEAFF.

J is TRBJ2-5 and V is TRBV5-1; tentative D call: TRBD1 (5 bases). This CDR3 is built from 14 residues. V lost 2 bases, J lost 2 bases, and 10 bases lay in between. Germline CDR1 and CDR2: SGHRS and YFSETQ. The CDR3 is CASSFRRAQETQYF. CDR3 DNA sequence: TGCGCCAGCAGCTTCCGCAGGGCGCAAGAGACCCAGTACTTC.

This clone came up a few times. This rearrangement joins TRBV5-8 to TRBJ2-6, with unresolved D. This CDR3 is built from 15 residues. The germline V gene encodes CDR1 SGHTS and CDR2 YDEGEE. The germline V and J ends were trimmed by 1 base and 0 bases, with 5 bases remaining between them. For the CDR3, the DNA is TGTGCCAGCAGCTTGATCTCCTCTGGGGCCAACGTCCTGACTTTC. Encoded protein: CASSLISSGANVLTF.